This T cell receptor beta chain appears in the sequencing data of a study of vaccination effects on CD4 cells after COVID-19. Overall study: Of the BNT162b2 and mRNA-1273 vaccines, participants received two doses of one or the other. Both of the two convalescent patients gave a sample, one 16 days and one a week before vaccination.

General observations from the study: In the late period after vaccination, infection- and vaccine-induced clones contracted markedly.

About this clone: Its target is not known.

Clones were read by immunoSEQ multiplex PCR, and TCRdb kept only the in-frame ones, dropping some. The table includes about 27,000 clones, about 76% detected once. Antigen-specific CD4+ T cell clonotypes were called by their expansion after viral peptide-pool culture in ViraFEST. After less than twelve days in culture, the CD4+ T cells were isolated. Their SARS-CoV-2 infection, verified by PCR, occurred between March and December 2020. Each culture had half its medium swapped for IL-2 medium on days 3 and 7. The germline V and J ends were trimmed by 2 bases and 5 bases, with 9 bases remaining between them. The CDR3 covers 13 residues. CDR1 KGHSH and CDR2 LQKENI come from the germline V gene.

The sequence came from a human donor who had a prior SARS-CoV-2 infection. The rearrangement uses TRBV18 and TRBJ1-1; D unresolved. Source: CD4+ T cells from PBMCs cultured with HCoV-NL63 spike peptides, taken before COVID-19 vaccination. CDR3 sequence: CASSPEGGTEAFF. CDR3 sequence (DNA): TGTGCCAGCTCACCAGAAGGAGGAACTGAAGCTTTCTTT. The full variable domain, completed using reference TRBV18 and TRBJ1-1, is NAGVMQNPRHLVRRRGQEARLRCSPMKGHSHVYWYRQLPEEGLKFMVYLQKENIIDESGMPKERFSAEFPKEGPSILRIQQVVRGDSAAYFCASSPEGGTEAFFGQGTRLTVV.